This section outlines one T cell receptor beta chain sequence together with its context. Its antigen is not known. The second PCR ran roughly 6 to 11 cycles with a sample-barcoded 5' primer and J-beta primers. TCRdb itself ran the 5' RACE reads through MiXCR, one entry per CDR3 protein. Of more than 700,000 distinct CDR3 sequences in the sample, roughly 53% were seen once. CDR1 is LNHNV and CDR2 is YYDKDF in the germline V gene (reference sequence). The CDR3 spans 13 residues. Trimming took off 1 base at V and 7 bases at J, with 5 bases between the two ends. The sample originates from a study of blood T cells in healthy people across ages. General study results and limits: Long-lived donors exceeded aged donors in naive CD4+ cells and diversity.

Every donor provided 8.5 to 10 milliliters of peripheral blood. Per sample, no less than 5 micrograms of total RNA were extracted. The chain carries TRBV15 and TRBJ1-6; D not certain. Material: blood. The clonotype was recovered from a man aged 80 or over in good health. The CDR3 here is CATSRGRNSPLHF. Written as DNA, the CDR3 is TGTGCCACCAGCAGAGGACGGAATTCACCCCTCCACTTT.